This T cell receptor (beta chain) was sequenced in a study of cytomegalovirus exposure and HLA in healthy donors. Broader study findings: Cytomegalovirus association was assigned to some 160 TCR beta chains.

Clones were sequenced by immunoSEQ multiplex PCR, and TCRdb holds only the in-frame ones, with some missing. This table has about 360,000 clones, 70% to 90% appearing once. Germline V gives CDR1 SGDLS, CDR2 YYNGEE. The CDR3 runs 14 residues. Trimming at V came to 4 bases and at J to 4 bases, leaving 7 bases not matched to a gene. About this clone: The target antigen is unknown.

Sequencing used PBMCs. The chain carries TRBV9 and TRBJ2-7, with 8 positions matching TRBD2. The receptor was isolated from a woman between 18 and 30 years old in good health and CMV-seronegative. The CDR3 nucleotides are TGTGCCAGCAGCCCGAGCGGGAGTTTATACGAGCAGTACTTC. Amino acids: CASSPSGSLYEQYF.